This TCR beta chain was sequenced in a study of CD4 T cells in relation to SARS-CoV-2 and coronaviruses (dated by TCRdb to the early 2020s). Regarding the complete study: In the ViraFEST assay, PBMCs were cultured with antigen for about 9 days, after which TCR beta CDR3s were sequenced to identify clonal expansions specific to the antigen. Across all 12 patients in the convalescent cohort, the median age was 38.5 years, with a range of roughly 21 to 72 years. Among the roughly twelve convalescent patients, 8 males and 4 females were included, and two of the subjects were Hispanic. Using patient-derived lymphoblastoid cell lines, the shared crossreactive spike epitopes were mapped to their HLA restriction. At the level of individual TCR clonotypes, the study evaluated whether memory CD4+ T cells crossreact between the spike proteins of SARS-CoV-2 and those of common cold coronaviruses. The Adaptive Biotechnologies TCR-sequencing kit was used to sequence samples from a few pre-COVID donors and the naive versus memory experiments, while other data came from Illumina-based sequencing. For other donors in the study, expansion assays were sequenced with a different, Illumina-based TCR-beta assay.

Comment on this clone: No cognate antigen has been identified for it. Base-call qualities are not available, and no considerably larger clone is one nucleotide away.

Study-wide conclusions, independent of this receptor: In around two thirds of donors, memory CD4+ clonotypes turned up that crossrecognized SARS-CoV-2 and at least one common cold coronavirus spike. The study was limited by small numbers of patients and tested TCRs. Because no donor provided both pre-pandemic and post-infection samples, tracing the source of pre-existing responses was limited. Sequencing of naive versus memory cells indicated that the assay detects memory recall responses, not primary responses primed during culture. Crossreactivity analysis centred on spike protein, so crossreactivity against other viral proteins was not assessed. Significantly weaker SARS-CoV-2-driven expansion was shown by crossreactive clones than by monoreactive clones, consistent with antigenic imprinting.

DNA from CEF-cultured naive and memory CD4+ T cells underwent immunoSEQ TCR-beta sequencing at survey level. The source study handled its data this way. During preprocessing, nonproductive sequences were removed, along with CDR3s that did not begin with C, did not end with F or W, or were shorter than 7 amino acids. The MANAFEST web app was used to call antigen-specific clonotypes on the basis of expansion compared with the reference and with other culture wells. A clone was considered positive if the clone showed significant expansion compared with the reference culture in 2 of 3 replicate wells at an FDR below 0.05. Positive clones also required significant expansion versus all other tandem wells and an odds ratio above 5. Cultured and uncultured naive and memory CD4+ repertoires were searched for CDR3s previously identified as spike- and CEF-reactive. CDR3 homology was quantified as pairwise Levenshtein distance, calculated with the stringdist R package after three terminal residues were trimmed from each end. The source is immuneACCESS, and TCRdb retained only in-frame sequences with V and J called. Part of the clones is not carried over; for the studies checked, unresolved V genes explain less than half of this, and the remainder is unexplained. V and J calls and clone size are copied from that table; D and trimming were computed from the DNA. The sample table records about 47,000 clones; more than 65% of these occur just once. The ten largest clonotypes hold 1.4% of the sample.

Inclusive of the bounding cysteine and phenylalanine, the CDR3 is 11 residues long. The only DNA kept is the CDR3, 33 bases in frame from the first base. Via the germline V gene, CDR1 is SQVTM and CDR2 ANQGSEA. V and J are truncated by 3 bases and 8 bases respectively, leaving an intervening sequence of 10 bases. Naive and memory CD4+ T cells were separated from cryopreserved PBMCs through CD4 enrichment, which was followed by EasySep naive CD4+ T cell enrichment. Sorted naive or memory CD4+ T cells (about 97,000) were grown at a 1:1 ratio with T cell-depleted PBMCs and CEF peptides for roughly eleven days. In general, every peptide culture condition was set up in three replicate wells. PBMCs were isolated from leukapheresis product or whole blood by Ficoll-Paque PLUS gradient centrifugation. The PBMCs went either fresh into the expansion assay or into cryopreservation at -140 degrees C. The QIAamp Micro DNA Kit was used to extract genomic DNA from the CD4+ T cells.

The sample consisted of naive CD4+ T cells from PBMCs, cultured in vitro. Explained via the paper, the cell subset or site label denotes: naive CD4+ T cells isolated by negative enrichment. The sequence was collected from an adult with COVID-19. The chain is encoded by TRBV29-1 joined to TRBJ1-2; a tentative D call is TRBD1 (6 bases match). Here is the DNA: TGCAGCGTTGACCCAGGACAGGGCTACACCTTC. It translates as CSVDPGQGYTF.